The entry that follows covers one T cell receptor beta chain sequence. The antigen is not known. Germline V gene lookup returns CDR1 MDHEN and CDR2 SYDVKM. V was clipped by 7 bases and J by 5 bases, with 11 bases between them. This CDR3 spans 12 amino acids. The protocol was immunoSEQ multiplex PCR, while the TCRdb copy is restricted to in-frame clones and leaves out a portion. Here the sample spans around 110,000 clones, about 90% being singletons. The data are from a study of T cell responses to AZD1222 COVID-19 vaccine. The wider study: Pooled in the analysis were second doses at about 4 or about 12 weeks.

General study results and limits: Donors were largely white British and mainly female; clonal diversity was possibly underestimated.

Sequencing was performed on peripheral blood, taken on day 0 of AZD1222 vaccination. The chain is built from TRBV28 and TRBJ1-1, with D unclear. The clonotype was recovered from an adult in good health. This CDR3 is CASKRGTTEAFF. Written as DNA, the CDR3 is TGTGCCAGCAAACGCGGAACTACTGAAGCTTTCTTT.